Listed here are 20 T cell receptor beta chains from one sample, sequenced in a study of T-cell reconstitution after alpha-beta-depleted transplantation in children. This sample's TCRbeta library carried unique molecular identifier barcodes. In TCRdb, the PCR reads were re-called with MiXCR into one record per CDR3 protein. The data show about 460,000 distinct CDR3 sequences, over 9.5% seen once. Material: PBMCs, obtained before TCRalphabeta/CD19-depleted stem cell transplant. The source of these receptors is a child aged 2 to 10 with inherited bone marrow failure, due to receive a stem cell transplant.

The sample holds many counts of this clonotype. This chain joins TRBV7-9 and TRBJ2-3; no reliable D call. The CDR3 totals 16 residues. The germline V gene has CDR1 SEHNR and CDR2 FQNEAQ (reference sequence). The ends were cut back, 5 bases at V and 1 base at J, with 16 bases in the middle. CDR3 in amino acids: CASSPPNGIGTDTQYF. The CDR3 DNA reads TGTGCCAGCAGCCCTCCTAACGGAATTGGCACAGATACGCAGTATTTT. The whole variable domain, filled in from reference TRBV7-9 and TRBJ2-3, reads DTGVSQNPRHKITKRGQNVTFRCDPISEHNRLYWYRQTLGQGPEFLTYFQNEAQLEKSRLLSDRFSAERPKGSFSTLEIQRTEQGDSAMYLCASSPPNGIGTDTQYFGPGTRLTVL.

This clonotype was found many times. The V call is TRBV28, the J call TRBJ2-7; D is unclear. Per the germline V gene, CDR1 is MDHEN and CDR2 is SYDVKM. The germline V and J ends were trimmed by 2 bases and 3 bases, with 2 bases remaining between them. This CDR3 spans 11 amino acids. CDR3 bases: TGTGCCAGCAGTTTAATCTACGAGCAGTACTTC. Protein product: CASSLIYEQYF.

The J gene is TRBJ2-1, the V gene TRBV7-2, with 8 bases aligning to TRBD1. With 6 bases clipped from V and 3 bases from J, the junction kept 10 bases outside the gene matches. Germline V gene lookup returns CDR1 SGHTA and CDR2 FQGNSA. The CDR3 runs 16 residues. CDR3 in amino acids: CASRQTGTGGYNEQFF. The CDR3 coding sequence is TGTGCCAGCAGGCAGACCGGGACAGGTGGCTACAATGAGCAGTTCTTC.

Many counts were recorded for this clonotype. The chain links TRBV20-1 to TRBJ2-1; weak D call: TRBD1 (5 bases). V lost 7 bases, J lost 6 bases, and 10 bases lay in between. Germline-derived CDR1 and CDR2 are DFQATT and SNEGSKA (reference sequence). This CDR3 is 11 amino acids long. This CDR3 is CSVTARNEQFF. DNA of the CDR3: TGCAGTGTGACAGCGCGCAATGAGCAGTTCTTC.

This clonotype came up many times. The rearrangement joins TRBV28 to TRBJ1-5, with D hard to call. The germline V gene has CDR1 MDHEN and CDR2 SYDVKM. Trimming pared 5 bases from V and 0 bases from J, leaving 11 bases between. CDR3 size: 15 residues. The CDR3 nucleotides read TGTGCCAGCAGTCCCGGGTCTTATAGCAATCAGCCCCAGCATTTT. This codes for CASSPGSYSNQPQHF.

The rearrangement links TRBV20-1 to TRBJ2-5, with D tentatively TRBD2 (6 bases). V lost 1 base and J lost 4, with 16 bases in between. CDR3 length: 15 amino acids. Looked up from germline, CDR1 is DFQATT and CDR2 is SNEGSKA (reference sequence). In DNA, the CDR3 is TGCAGTGCTAGAGGAGGGGACTCGTTCCGAGAGACCCAGTACTTC. Residues: CSARGGDSFRETQYF.

This clonotype was detected only a few times. The chain combines TRBV30 with TRBJ1-4; the D is unclear. The germline V gene encodes CDR1 GTSNPN and CDR2 SVGIG (reference sequence). The CDR3 is 16 residues long. Trimming shortened V by 2 bases and J by 5 bases, and 18 bases separated the two germline ends. This CDR3 reads CAWSLGLGMGNEKLFF. The DNA for the CDR3 is TGTGCCTGGAGTTTAGGACTGGGGATGGGGAATGAAAAACTGTTTTTT.

This rearrangement joins TRBV18 to TRBJ1-5, with D possibly matching TRBD1 (6 bases). V lost 5 bases to trimming and J lost 4 bases, with 15 bases between them. Germline lookup yields CDR1 KGHSH and CDR2 LQKENI. The CDR3 length is 15 residues. CDR3 amino acids: CASSYREVVNQPQHF. CDR3 in DNA: TGTGCCAGCTCATACAGGGAAGTGGTGAATCAGCCCCAGCATTTT.

This clonotype has just a few counts. This chain connects TRBV4-1 to TRBJ2-3, with D possibly called TRBD1 or TRBD2 (5 bases each). The CDR3 covers 16 residues. Per the germline V gene, CDR1 is MGHRA and CDR2 is YSYEKL. V was clipped by 1 base and J by 5 bases, with 16 bases between them. CDR3 coding DNA: TGCGCCAGCAGCCAAGGATCGATGATTGGGGGAGATACGCAGTATTTT. Protein: CASSQGSMIGGDTQYF.

This clonotype was observed many times. The chain combines TRBV4-1 with TRBJ2-7, with a weak D call TRBD2 (7 bases). Trimming shortened V by 1 base and J by 7 bases, and 14 bases separated the two germline ends. The CDR3 spans 14 residues. Germline V gene sequence: CDR1 MGHRA, CDR2 YSYEKL. CDR3 sequence (DNA): TGCGCCAGCAGCCAAGCTCCGGGGGGCTATGAGCAGTACTTC. This gives the protein CASSQAPGGYEQYF.

This clonotype has ten or more counts. This rearrangement joins TRBV2 to TRBJ2-1; 8 bases line up with TRBD2. The germline gives CDR1 SNHLY, CDR2 FYNNEI. J gave up 5 bases and V 11 bases, and 8 bases lay outside the gene matches. The CDR3 runs 13 residues. The CDR3 spells CAGEREINNEQFF. The CDR3, as DNA: TGTGCCGGCGAGCGGGAGATCAACAATGAGCAGTTCTTC.

This clonotype was counted ten times or more. The chain carries TRBV2 and TRBJ2-1; 12 bases fit TRBD2. Germline-derived CDR1 and CDR2 are SNHLY and FYNNEI. V lost 6 bases, J lost 6 bases, and 6 bases stayed unmatched. This CDR3 region has 15 residues. CDR3 DNA: TGTGCCAGCAGGAACCCGGGACTAGCGGGCAATGAGCAGTTCTTC. It yields the protein CASRNPGLAGNEQFF.

This clonotype appeared many times. The CDR3 spells CASSSDTSGVSYNEQFF. DNA for the CDR3: TGTGCCAGCAGCTCAGACACTAGCGGGGTCTCCTACAATGAGCAGTTCTTC. The chain couples TRBV9 to TRBJ2-1; TRBD2 matches 10 bases. The CDR3 consists of 17 residues. The V gene's germline CDR1 is SGDLS and CDR2 YYNGEE. Trimming cost V 4 bases and J 0 bases; bases outside gene matches: 7.

To note about this clonotype: A read error is possible here, since a much larger clone lies one base away. The chain couples TRBV29-1 to TRBJ2-2, with 8 bases lining up with TRBD1. V was pared by 6 bases and J by 6 bases, with 9 bases of the junction left unmatched. This CDR3 region has 14 residues. Looked up from germline, CDR1 is SQVTM and CDR2 is ANQGSEA. The CDR3 DNA sequence: TGCAGCGTCGGCGGACAGGGCGGGGCCGGGGAGCTGTTTTTT. It is translated as CSVGGQGGAGELFF.

V gene TRBV7-9 combines with J gene TRBJ2-1; TRBD2 matches 8 bases. The germline CDR1 and CDR2 sequences are SEHNR and FQNEAQ (reference sequence). This CDR3 has 17 amino acids. V lost 0 bases, J lost 6 bases, and 10 bases stayed unmatched. The CDR3 loop reads CASSLAPWSGGLNEQFF. CDR3 nucleotide sequence: TGTGCCAGCAGCTTAGCGCCGTGGAGCGGGGGCCTCAATGAGCAGTTCTTC.

This clonotype has at least ten counts. The CDR3 sequence is CSVNDSYEQYF. The CDR3 nucleotides are TGCAGCGTTAACGACAGCTACGAGCAGTACTTC. The rearrangement links TRBV29-1 to TRBJ2-7; possibly TRBD1 for D (5 bases). This CDR3 is built from 11 residues. The V end was cut by 5 bases, the J end by 3 bases, with 8 bases between. The germline gives CDR1 SQVTM, CDR2 ANQGSEA.

Ten or more counts support this clonotype. The chain is built from TRBV11-2 and TRBJ2-1; D ambiguous. The CDR3 totals 16 residues. Germline V lookup: CDR1 SGHAT, CDR2 FQNNGV. V lost 4 bases and J lost 0, with 13 bases in between. CDR3 residues: CASSSLVESSYNEQFF. The CDR3 region has the DNA TGTGCCAGCAGCTCTCTTGTGGAAAGCTCCTACAATGAGCAGTTCTTC.

In this sample, this clonotype turned up a few times. The gene calls are TRBV14 and TRBJ2-5; no clear D gene. Germline V gene lookup returns CDR1 SGHDN and CDR2 FVKESK. This CDR3 has 15 residues. V shed 1 base and J shed 2 bases, with 11 bases lying between them. CDR3 coding DNA: TGTGCCAGCAGCCAAGGAGTTCACCCGCAAGAGACCCAGTACTTC. It translates to CASSQGVHPQETQYF.

This clonotype was seen ten or more times. The rearrangement uses TRBV6-2 or TRBV6-3 and TRBJ2-1; no clear D. Trimming cost V 3 bases and J 0 bases, with 6 bases left between them. Germline V CDR1 and CDR2: MNHEY, SVGEGT. The CDR3 consists of 14 residues. CDR3 DNA sequence: TGTGCCAGCAGTTATGGCAACTCCTACAATGAGCAGTTCTTC. Its translation: CASSYGNSYNEQFF.

There are many counts of this clonotype. V is TRBV7-6 and J is TRBJ2-1; 9 nucleotides match TRBD1. The germline gives CDR1 SGHVS, CDR2 FNYEAQ. This CDR3 contains 16 residues. Losses at the gene ends were 2 bases for V and 5 bases for J; bases not matched to a gene: 7. CDR3 sequence: CASSLWGTGLNNEQFF. In DNA, the CDR3 is TGTGCCAGCAGCTTATGGGGGACAGGGCTAAACAATGAGCAGTTCTTC. The full variable domain, completed using reference TRBV7-6 and TRBJ2-1, is GAGVSQSPRYKVTKRGQDVALRCDPISGHVSLYWYRQALGQGPEFLTYFNYEAQQDKSGLPNDRFSAERPEGSISTLTIQRTEQRDSAMYRCASSLWGTGLNNEQFFGPGTRLTVL.